This T cell receptor (beta chain) was identified during a study of T cells in Graves' hyperthyroidism and ophthalmopathy. This clonotype showed up many times. The antigen remains unidentified. Germline CDR1 and CDR2: SGHAT and FQNNGV. V lost 4 bases, J lost 5 bases, and 20 bases lay in between. The CDR3 is 16 residues long. Study observations and caveats: A median about 6.2 months before onset, the model predicted ophthalmopathy.

Reasons for excluding patients were uncontrolled infection, other autoimmune disease, pregnancy or lactation. Source material for PBMCs was more than 9.5 ml fresh peripheral blood. RNA transcripts were the template for amplifying TCR beta CDR3 regions. During a first-round RT-PCR of the TCR CDR3, the HTBI primer set was used. MiXCR was run by TCRdb on the multiplex PCR reads, yielding one entry per CDR3 protein. Of 530,000 or so distinct CDR3 sequences in the sample, around a quarter were seen once. The chain links TRBV11-2 to TRBJ1-2, with D hard to call. This TCR came from a woman younger than 45 with Graves' ophthalmopathy. Specimen: blood. The CDR3 region is CASSSFRGMDRYGYTF. CDR3 DNA sequence: TGTGCCAGCAGCTCCTTCAGAGGGATGGATCGTTATGGCTACACCTTC. Drawing the rest from reference TRBV11-2 and TRBJ1-2, the complete variable domain is EAGVAQSPRYKIIEKRQSVAFWCNPISGHATLYWYQQILGQGPKLLIQFQNNGVVDDSQLPKDRFSAERLKGVDSTLKIQPAKLEDSAVYLCASSSFRGMDRYGYTFGSGTRLTVV.